Sequencing of this T cell receptor beta chain was carried out in a study of tumor-infiltrating lymphocytes in primary liver carcinoma. Using a constant-region primer together with ProtoScript II reverse transcriptase, TCR beta cDNA was made from about 500 ng of total RNA. Libraries covering TCR beta were generated through three nested multiplex PCR rounds (using a slightly modified ARM-PCR). For approximately 11 cycles apiece, the opening two PCR rounds ran with TRBV1-TRBV30 forward primers and a C-beta reverse primer. TCRdb analysed the multiplex PCR reads with MiXCR anew, one entry per CDR3 protein. Of 100,000 to 150,000 distinct CDR3 sequences in the sample, 64% were seen once. Overall study findings and caveats: Researchers report that only about 7-24% of top clones turned up in all five tumor regions. Overlap between tumor regions exceeded overlap of tumor with adjacent tissue or blood. The difference in top-250-clone fraction between tumors and blood was significant, favoring tumors (p = 0.039).

DNA and RNA were both co-extracted from roughly 18-30 mg of bulk tissue that had not been sorted. All tumor specimens exceeded 75% viable tumor cells. About this clonotype: The antigen remains unidentified.

The CDR3 consists of 15 residues. The V end lost 1 base, the J end lost 9 bases, and 16 bases lay between the germline ends. Germline V gene sequence: CDR1 SGHNT, CDR2 YENEEA. The source is a woman aged 55 to 70 with primary liver carcinoma and hepatitis B virus infection. Sample: liver tumor tissue from sampling region 3. The subset here: tumor region T3, left-lateral pole. The gene calls are TRBV11-3 and TRBJ2-1; D is unresolved. The DNA of the CDR3 is TGTGCCAGCAGCTTAGGCCCCGGGCAGCATCTTGAGCAGTTCTTC. As protein: CASSLGPGQHLEQFF.